These T cell receptor beta chains were read from a single sample in a study of graft-versus-host responses after intestinal transplantation. The data were produced by immunoSEQ multiplex PCR, yet TCRdb's version contains in-frame clones alone and is incomplete. The sample holds fewer than 150,000 clones, around 94% seen once. No antigen has been assigned to these receptors. This specimen consisted of unstimulated CD4+ T cells sorted from spleen or lymph node cells, obtained before intestinal transplant. All receptors derive from a human donor who received an intestinal transplant. Each CDR3 is given with its conserved first and last residue.

V,J,CDR3
TRBV19,TRBJ2-5,CASSKSGGQETQYF
TRBV18,TRBJ2-7,CASSPYSYEQYF
TRBV19,TRBJ1-1,CASSTGRIYTEAFF
TRBV5-1,TRBJ2-1,CASSLRGGHEQFF
TRBV2,TRBJ2-3,CASRTEYSTDTQYF
TRBV28,TRBJ2-5,CASSLLAGGQRTQYF
TRBV5-1,TRBJ2-2,CASSWRWTTNTGELFF
TRBV30,TRBJ1-5,CAWSVTGSQPQHF
TRBV5-6,TRBJ1-2,CASSLVETGGGYTF
TRBV27,TRBJ2-3,CASSSTSLVDTQYF
TRBV5-4,TRBJ1-1,CASSFYRGRVNTEAFF
TRBV9,TRBJ2-1,CASSALVGTDYNEQFF
TRBV11-3,TRBJ2-7,CASSRFGTGPYEQYF
TRBV18,TRBJ1-3,CASSPQGKGGNTIYF
TRBV7-2,TRBJ1-1,CASSFAQLQGPDTNTEAFF
TRBV2,TRBJ2-3,CASSDRRGQASDTQYF
TRBV10-3,TRBJ2-5,CAISGGAGETQYF
TRBV5-1,TRBJ2-1,CASRHQSRNNEQFF
TRBV7-9,TRBJ1-2,CASSFFDSDYGYTF
TRBV11-2,TRBJ2-5,CASSGLRETQYF
TRBV7-9,TRBJ2-1,CASRTSVDSSSYNEQFF
TRBV6-6,TRBJ1-1,CASTVGGFRTEAFF
TRBV5-6,TRBJ2-5,CASSLAAETQYF
TRBV6-1,TRBJ1-2,CASRFYRDSIYGYTF
TRBV7-9,TRBJ1-1,CASNSRGAQIRAFF
TRBV6-1,TRBJ1-1,CASRKDRGTEAFF
TRBV5-8,TRBJ1-1,CASSLPPANTEAFF
TRBV5-6,TRBJ1-5,CASSSMGTGSNQPQHF
TRBV15,TRBJ1-5,CATSVMGRHSNQPQHF
TRBV4-1,TRBJ1-5,CASSPDRYQPQHF